This T cell receptor (beta chain) was identified during a study of CD8 T cells in ankylosing spondylitis. The table lists this clonotype with many counts. V lost 3 bases to trimming and J lost 1 base, with 6 bases between them. This CDR3 contains 13 residues. The germline V gene has CDR1 DFQATT and CDR2 SNEGSKA (reference sequence). TCRdb itself ran the 5' RACE reads through MiXCR, one entry per CDR3 protein. Here the sample spans 200,000 to 250,000 distinct CDR3 sequences, about 10% being singletons. The chain combines TRBV20-1 with TRBJ2-2; D not resolved. Source material: blood, either unsorted or a sorted T cell fraction (not recorded which). The clonotype originates from a male donor with ankylosing spondylitis or in good health (not recorded which). For the CDR3, the DNA is TGCAGTGCTAGCTCTCTGAACACCGGGGAGCTGTTTTTT. It translates to CSASSLNTGELFF.